These 16 T cell receptor beta chains originate from one sample sequenced in a study of CD8 T cells in Susac syndrome. With random hexamers, 0.5 to 1 ug RNA was reverse transcribed. MiXCR was run by TCRdb on the immunoSEQ multiplex PCR reads, yielding one entry per CDR3 protein. Found here are around 150,000 distinct CDR3 sequences, roughly 95% of them singletons; the top ten hold around 0.12%. The sequenced sample consisted of CD4+ T cells from PBMCs. The source of these receptors is a human donor with multiple sclerosis.

The gene calls are TRBV7-2 and TRBJ2-1; possible D gene TRBD2, 5 bases. Germline CDR1 reads SGHTA; CDR2 reads FQGNSA. V gave up 5 bases and J gave up 4 bases, with 12 bases separating them. The length of the CDR3 is 14 residues. In nucleotides, the CDR3 is TGTGCCAGCAGCCCCCCGGGGTGGTACAATGAGCAGTTCTTC. Encoded protein: CASSPPGWYNEQFF.

CDR3 DNA: TGCAGTGCTAGACCCGACAGCCGGGTTAATGAAAAACTGTTTTTT. As protein: CSARPDSRVNEKLFF. V gene TRBV20-1 combines with J gene TRBJ1-4, with D tentatively TRBD1 (5 bases). V was clipped by 2 bases and J by 4 bases, with 14 bases between them. Germline assignment: CDR1 DFQATT and CDR2 SNEGSKA (reference sequence). The CDR3 sequence is 15 residues long.

J is TRBJ1-1 and V is TRBV20-1; D remains ambiguous. CDR3 length equals 12 residues. The germline V and J ends were trimmed by 0 bases and 6 bases, with 8 bases remaining between them. Germline V lookup: CDR1 DFQATT, CDR2 SNEGSKA (reference sequence). The CDR3 nucleotides are TGCAGTGCTAGAGATGGGAGTTCTGAAGCTTTCTTT. It yields the protein CSARDGSSEAFF.

J is TRBJ2-7 and V is TRBV23-1; D may be TRBD1 or TRBD2 (6 bases each). TRBV23-1 is annotated as an ORF whose role is uncertain. The CDR3 runs to 16 residues. V lost 7 bases, J lost 4 bases, and 23 bases lay in between. CDR3 sequence: CASTNQARGRHYEQYF. The CDR3 DNA follows: TGCGCCAGCACTAATCAGGCCCGGGGGCGTCATTACGAGCAGTACTTC.

V usage is TRBV4-1 and J usage is TRBJ2-7; 9 bases align to TRBD1. Germline V gene data show CDR1 as MGHRA and CDR2 as YSYEKL. The CDR3 has 17 residues. Trimming cost V 3 bases and J 0 bases; bases outside gene matches: 9. CDR3 sequence (DNA): TGCGCCAGCAGCCAGGGGACAGGGACATTAACCTCCTACGAGCAGTACTTC. This gives the protein CASSQGTGTLTSYEQYF.

The chain uses TRBV29-1 and TRBJ1-1, with 8 bases aligning to TRBD1. V dropped 6 bases and J dropped 5; count of bases not matched to a gene: 5. CDR1 is SQVTM, CDR2 ANQGSEA, per germline. This CDR3 is built from 12 residues. CDR3 nucleotide sequence: TGCAGCGTGGGACAGGTCTGGACTGAAGCTTTCTTT. This codes for CSVGQVWTEAFF.

This chain joins TRBV10-3 and TRBJ2-7, with D tentatively TRBD1 or TRBD2 (5 bases each). The CDR3 length is 12 residues. V lost 1 base and J 4 bases, leaving 5 bases between the germline ends. CDR1 ENHRY and CDR2 SYGVKD come from the germline V gene. The chain's CDR3 is CAISEWGYEQYF. The CDR3 DNA sequence: TGTGCCATCAGTGAGTGGGGGTACGAGCAGTACTTC.

The V and J genes are TRBV29-1 and TRBJ1-2; D not certain. This CDR3 region has 10 residues. Trimming took off 6 bases at V and 9 bases at J, with 11 bases between the two ends. CDR1 and CDR2 from the germline V gene are SQVTM and ANQGSEA. CDR3 coding DNA: TGCAGCGTCCGCCCATCTCGCTACACCTTC. This codes for CSVRPSRYTF.

The gene calls are TRBV28 and TRBJ1-1, with 8 bases fitting TRBD1. The CDR3 covers 15 residues. Losses at the gene ends were 8 bases for V and 4 bases for J; bases not matched to a gene: 12. Germline V lookup: CDR1 MDHEN, CDR2 SYDVKM. The chain's CDR3 is CASFPQGAGGTEAFF. The CDR3 nucleotides are TGTGCCAGCTTCCCCCAGGGGGCAGGGGGCACTGAAGCTTTCTTT.

On this clonotype: It is unclear where the CDR3 begins or ends on the DNA, so no DNA is shown, and the CDR3 is as TCRdb lists it. V usage is TRBV5-6 and J usage is TRBJ2-5. The CDR3 length is 15 residues, termini included. The germline V gene has CDR1 SGHDT and CDR2 YYEEEE. CDR3: CASILGGISRETQYF.

The chain uses TRBV5-1 and TRBJ1-1; D is undetermined. The V end lost 1 base, the J end lost 7 bases, and 8 bases lay between the germline ends. In germline, CDR1 is SGHRS, CDR2 YFSETQ. This CDR3 is 12 amino acids long. For the CDR3, the DNA is TGCGCCAGCAGCTTGAACAGAGGTGAAGCTTTCTTT. Protein: CASSLNRGEAFF.

The rearrangement links TRBV12-3 or TRBV12-4 to TRBJ1-6; 7 bases match TRBD1. The length of the CDR3 is 14 residues. Unmatched junction bases numbered 2, after V lost 5 bases and J lost 4 bases. The DNA of the CDR3 is TGTGCCAGCAGTGGGACAGCATATAATTCACCCCTCCACTTT. It yields the protein CASSGTAYNSPLHF.

This clonotype was observed a single time. The CDR3 is CSAQSGTGPNTEAFF. The CDR3 DNA is TGCAGTGCCCAATCGGGGACAGGGCCGAACACTGAAGCTTTCTTT. The J gene is TRBJ1-1, the V gene TRBV20-1, with 9 bases fitting TRBD1. Losses at the gene ends were 6 bases for V and 1 base for J; bases not matched to a gene: 9. Per the germline V gene, CDR1 is DFQATT and CDR2 is SNEGSKA (reference sequence). This CDR3 has 15 amino acids.

The gene calls are TRBV5-4 and TRBJ2-6; D is ambiguous. V was cut by 3 bases and J by 2 bases, with 18 bases left in between. Germline CDR1 reads SGHNT; CDR2 reads YYREEE (reference sequence). The CDR3 is 18 residues long. The DNA for the CDR3 is TGTGCCAGCAGCTCGCCTAAGGGAAATTACGCTGGGGCCAACGTCCTGACTTTC. Translating gives CASSSPKGNYAGANVLTF.

The V gene is TRBV12-3 or TRBV12-4, the J gene TRBJ2-7; 8 bases are shared with TRBD2. There are 15 residues in the CDR3. Germline trimming cut 5 bases from V and 2 bases from J; bases unmatched to any gene: 8. CDR3 residues: CASSLRGGNPYEQYF. Written as DNA, the CDR3 is TGTGCCAGCAGTCTTCGGGGGGGGAACCCCTACGAGCAGTACTTC.

The rearrangement links TRBV20-1 to TRBJ1-5; 7 bases align to TRBD1. Germline assignment: CDR1 DFQATT and CDR2 SNEGSKA (reference sequence). This CDR3 spans 13 amino acids. V gave up 0 bases and J gave up 9 bases; unmatched junction bases: 5. CDR3 amino acids: CSARDRGTRPQHF. The CDR3 nucleotides are TGCAGTGCTAGAGACAGGGGGACTAGGCCCCAGCATTTT.